The clone carrying this TCR beta chain came up a few times. With V trimmed by 4 bases and J by 4 bases, 5 bases remained unmatched. Germline-derived CDR1 and CDR2 are SGHDT and YYEEEE. The length of the CDR3 is 14 residues. This sample is drawn from a study of T-cell memory formation after mild COVID-19. MiXCR was run by TCRdb on the 5' RACE reads, yielding one entry per CDR3 protein. Among some 260,000 distinct CDR3 sequences, about a sixth were seen once, and the ten largest hold approximately 3.5%. The J gene is TRBJ2-3, the V gene TRBV5-6; TRBD2 aligns across 8 bases. The material sequenced was PBMCs or a T cell subset sorted from them (not recorded which). The source is a young man who had mild COVID-19 (a few samples of this study predate the infection). Cell type and time point are not known. For the CDR3, the DNA is TGTGCCAGCAGCGGCGGGGGGCGGGCAGATACGCAGTATTTT. This gives the protein CASSGGGRADTQYF.